The 26 T cell receptor beta chains below come from one sample, sequenced in a study of response to subunit inactivated influenza vaccine. TCRdb fed the RT-PCR reads into MiXCR, producing one record per CDR3 protein. The sample contains a few hundred thousand distinct CDR3 sequences, approximately 11% of which appear only once. The same sample was also used in a study of T cells expressing NK-cell markers. That paper states: The cDNA for TCR beta came from 5'RACE template switching with UMIs.

This material consisted of PBMCs from blood, taken on the day of vaccination. These TCRs come from a middle-aged man who received an inactivated influenza vaccine.

The V gene is TRBV28, the J gene TRBJ2-1; 11 nucleotides align to TRBD2. Germline V gene sequence: CDR1 MDHEN, CDR2 SYDVKM. This CDR3 comprises 17 residues. J gave up 2 bases and V 4 bases, and 7 bases lay outside the gene matches. The CDR3 protein is CASSSRGSGGAYNEQFF. The CDR3 nucleotides are TGTGCCAGCAGTTCCCGGGGTAGCGGGGGGGCCTACAATGAGCAGTTCTTC.

The J gene is TRBJ1-4, the V gene TRBV7-2; unclear D gene. This CDR3 is built from 15 residues. Trimming stripped 5 bases from V and 0 bases from J, with 10 bases between. Germline V gene sequence: CDR1 SGHTA, CDR2 FQGNSA. The CDR3 spells CASSPRRTTNEKLFF. The DNA for the CDR3 is TGTGCCAGCAGCCCCAGGCGTACAACTAATGAAAAACTGTTTTTT.

The J gene is TRBJ2-5, the V gene TRBV7-9; maybe TRBD1 (6 bases). The CDR3 totals 15 residues. Trimming took 5 bases from V and 3 from J, leaving 16 bases between them. Germline CDR1 reads SEHNR; CDR2 reads FQNEAQ (reference sequence). The CDR3 here is CASSAIDRIEETQYF. The CDR3 DNA is TGTGCCAGCAGCGCCATTGACAGGATCGAAGAGACCCAGTACTTC.

The chain is built from TRBV5-1 and TRBJ2-1; 7 bases agree with TRBD2. This CDR3 has 13 amino acids. J lost 9 bases, V lost 7 bases, and 10 bases had no gene match. The germline CDR1 and CDR2 sequences are SGHRS and YFSETQ. As DNA, the CDR3 is TGCGCCAGCGGGGCTAGCGGTCTCGGTGAGCAGTTCTTC. Protein product: CASGASGLGEQFF.

V gene TRBV6-5 combines with J gene TRBJ2-3; unclear D gene. The CDR3 sequence is 17 residues long. The germline V and J ends were trimmed by 2 bases and 0 bases, with 15 bases remaining between them. CDR1 and CDR2 from the germline V gene are MNHEY and SVGAGI. CDR3 loop: CASSYATHPTSTDTQYF. The CDR3 DNA follows: TGTGCCAGCAGTTACGCGACTCACCCGACTAGCACAGATACGCAGTATTTT.

In its sample, this clonotype was seen once. The chain has TRBV7-8 and TRBJ2-5; D unclear. V was cut by 3 bases and J by 5 bases, with 13 bases left in between. Germline V gene data show CDR1 as SGHVS and CDR2 as FQNEAQ. The CDR3 has 14 residues. CDR3 in DNA: TGTGCCAGCAGCTTTTCCAGAGGTCGGGAGACCCAGTACTTC. Protein product: CASSFSRGRETQYF. The whole variable domain, filled in from reference TRBV7-8 and TRBJ2-5, reads GAGVSQSPRYKVAKRGQDVALRCDPISGHVSLFWYQQALGQGPEFLTYFQNEAQLDKSGLPSDRFFAERPEGSVSTLKIQRTQQEDSAVYLCASSFSRGRETQYFGPGTRLLVL.

The rearrangement uses TRBV6-2 or TRBV6-3 and TRBJ2-7, with 8 nucleotides matching TRBD2. The J segment lost 1 base and the V segment lost 2 bases, leaving 4 bases of the junction unmatched. The CDR3 runs to 15 residues. From germline, CDR1 is MNHEY and CDR2 SVGEGT. This CDR3 is CASSYESSGSYEQYF. Here the CDR3 DNA reads TGTGCCAGCAGTTACGAGTCTAGCGGGTCCTACGAGCAGTACTTC.

This clonotype was observed a handful of times. V is TRBV28 and J is TRBJ2-5; the D gene could be TRBD1 or TRBD2 (7 bases each). V was pared by 2 bases and J by 5 bases, with 12 bases between. CDR3 size: 14 residues. Germline CDR1 and CDR2: MDHEN and SYDVKM. The DNA of the CDR3 is TGTGCCAGCAGTTTACAGGGGGGGAGGGAGACCCAGTACTTC. Its translation: CASSLQGGRETQYF.

At least ten counts were recorded for this clonotype. V usage is TRBV10-2 and J usage is TRBJ1-1; D is uncertain. The CDR3 is 13 amino acids. CDR1 and CDR2 from the germline V gene are WSHSY and SAAADI. Trimming removed 5 bases at V and 4 bases at J, with 11 bases between. The CDR3 loop is CASSTGMGTEAFF. The CDR3 DNA follows: TGCGCCAGCAGTACCGGGATGGGCACTGAAGCTTTCTTT.

This clonotype was seen only a few times. V usage is TRBV20-1 and J usage is TRBJ2-1, with 10 bases fitting TRBD2. Germline assignment: CDR1 DFQATT and CDR2 SNEGSKA (reference sequence). The trim removed 1 base at V and 7 bases at J, leaving 10 bases unmatched. The CDR3 extends over 16 amino acids. In nucleotides, the CDR3 is TGCAGTGCTAGAGCGGGCGGACTAGCGGCACTTAATGAGCAGTTCTTC. Translation gives CSARAGGLAALNEQFF.

This clonotype turned up a few times. V gene TRBV15 combines with J gene TRBJ2-7, with D perhaps matching TRBD2 (6 bases). Germline-derived CDR1 and CDR2 are LNHNV and YYDKDF (reference sequence). The CDR3 consists of 15 residues. V gave up 0 bases and J gave up 1 base, with 10 bases separating them. The CDR3 spells CATSRDTSGSYEQYF. The CDR3 DNA is TGTGCCACCAGCAGAGATACAAGCGGGTCCTACGAGCAGTACTTC.

The chain couples TRBV5-1 to TRBJ1-5, with unresolved D. CDR1 and CDR2 from the germline V gene are SGHRS and YFSETQ. Trimming removed 3 bases at V and 7 bases at J, with 11 bases between. The CDR3 has 13 amino acids. The CDR3 region is CASSSDSRQPQHF. The CDR3 nucleotides read TGCGCCAGCAGCTCGGACTCGAGGCAGCCCCAGCATTTT.

In this sample, this clonotype turned up a few times. The V gene is TRBV7-6, the J gene TRBJ2-7; possible D gene TRBD2, 5 bases. This CDR3 has 15 amino acids. Germline CDR1 SGHVS, CDR2 FNYEAQ. The ends were cut back, 5 bases at V and 6 bases at J, with 20 bases in the middle. The CDR3 reads CASSPAPGSSREQYF. CDR3 bases: TGTGCCAGCAGCCCCGCACCGGGGAGCTCACGCGAGCAGTACTTC.

The V gene is TRBV20-1, the J gene TRBJ2-3; TRBD2 aligns across 9 bases. The CDR3 extends over 16 amino acids. In germline, CDR1 is DFQATT, CDR2 SNEGSKA (reference sequence). With 6 bases clipped from V and 0 bases from J, the junction kept 10 bases outside the gene matches. The CDR3: CSATISGGLSTDTQYF. In DNA, the CDR3 is TGCAGTGCCACCATAAGCGGGGGGCTTAGCACAGATACGCAGTATTTT.

This chain uses TRBV25-1 with TRBJ2-2; TRBD2 matches at 10 bases. V gave up 6 bases and J gave up 5 bases; unmatched junction bases: 3. Germline lookup yields CDR1 MGHDK and CDR2 SYGVNS. The length of the CDR3 is 14 residues. The CDR3, as DNA: TGTGCCAGCAGCCCAGCGGGGGGGACCGGGGAGCTGTTTTTT. It is translated as CASSPAGGTGELFF.

In this sample, this clonotype turned up a few times. A junction boundary mismatches the germline segment, possibly from a read error. This sequence joins TRBV20-1 and TRBJ2-7; D call uncertain. The CDR3 extends over 15 amino acids. From germline, CDR1 is DFQATT and CDR2 SNEGSKA (reference sequence). CDR3: CSAREVTDMAYEQYF. CDR3 coding DNA: TGCAGTGCCAGAGAGGTCACGGATATGGCCTACGAGCAGTACTTC.

In its sample, this clonotype was seen a few times. The chain recombines TRBV5-1 with TRBJ2-2, with 7 nucleotides matching TRBD1. Trimming at V came to 1 base and at J to 5 bases, leaving 5 bases not matched to a gene. The CDR3 totals 15 residues. Per the germline V gene, CDR1 is SGHRS and CDR2 is YFSETQ. The CDR3, as DNA: TGCGCCAGCAGCTTGTCGACAGGGATAACCGGGGAGCTGTTTTTT. Amino acids: CASSLSTGITGELFF.

The chain combines TRBV18 with TRBJ2-5, with a tentative D call TRBD2 (5 bases). The CDR3 covers 15 residues. The germline gives CDR1 KGHSH, CDR2 LQKENI. V dropped 0 bases and J dropped 6 bases, with 14 bases sitting between them. Here the CDR3 DNA reads TGTGCCAGCTCACCACCTAGCGCAGTTAAGAAGACCCAGTACTTC. The encoded protein is CASSPPSAVKKTQYF.

In its sample, this clonotype was seen many times. This chain connects TRBV12-3 or TRBV12-4 to TRBJ1-6, with 8 bases fitting TRBD1. The V gene end was trimmed by 6 bases and the J gene end by 7 bases; junction bases not matched to a gene: 2. The CDR3 is made up of 13 amino acids. Here the CDR3 reads CASRDRVNSPLHF. CDR3 bases: TGTGCCAGCAGGGACAGGGTGAATTCACCCCTCCACTTT.

This clonotype was seen more than once but under ten times. V and J are TRBV5-6 and TRBJ2-1; D tentatively fits TRBD1 or TRBD2 (5 bases each). CDR3 length equals 15 residues. The germline gives CDR1 SGHDT, CDR2 YYEEEE. V lost 1 base to trimming and J lost 4 bases, with 12 bases between them. The CDR3 spells CASSLLGTKYNEQFF. CDR3 in DNA: TGTGCCAGCAGCTTGTTAGGGACCAAATACAATGAGCAGTTCTTC.

The rearrangement links TRBV6-6 to TRBJ1-1, with no clear D. There are 13 residues in the CDR3. The V end was cut by 2 bases, the J end by 7 bases, with 11 bases between. CDR1 and CDR2 (germline): MNHNY, SVGAGI (reference sequence). The CDR3 here is CASSYLDGVEAFF. The CDR3 DNA reads TGTGCCAGCAGTTACCTTGACGGGGTTGAAGCTTTCTTT.

This clonotype came up a few times. J is TRBJ1-2 and V is TRBV5-6; D is possibly TRBD1 (6 bases). The CDR3 loop spans 13 amino acids. The V gene's germline CDR1 is SGHDT and CDR2 YYEEEE. The germline V and J ends were trimmed by 1 base and 7 bases, with 11 bases remaining between them. The CDR3 reads CASSLPGVGGYTF. The CDR3 nucleotides are TGTGCCAGCAGCTTGCCAGGGGTCGGTGGCTACACCTTC.

The CDR3 reads CASSLTNYNEQFF. The CDR3 bases are TGTGCCAGCAGTTTGACGAACTACAATGAGCAGTTCTTC. The chain is built from TRBV12-3 or TRBV12-4 and TRBJ2-1; no firm D call. Trimming removed 3 bases from V and 3 bases from J, with 6 bases in between. This CDR3 comprises 13 residues.

This clonotype appeared a few times. The chain has TRBV7-2 and TRBJ2-2; 7 nucleotides align to TRBD1. Trimming removed 8 bases from V and 3 bases from J; junction bases left unmatched: 6. Germline-derived CDR1 and CDR2 are SGHTA and FQGNSA. This CDR3 has 14 amino acids. The chain's CDR3 is CASGRDRHTGELFF. In DNA form, the CDR3 reads TGTGCCAGCGGCCGGGACAGACACACCGGGGAGCTGTTTTTT. The complete variable domain, with remaining parts taken from reference TRBV7-2 and TRBJ2-2, reads GAGVSQSPSNKVTEKGKDVELRCDPISGHTALYWYRQSLGQGLEFLIYFQGNSAPDKSGLPSDRFSAERTGGSVSTLTIQRTQQEDSAVYLCASGRDRHTGELFFGEGSRLTVL.

This rearrangement joins TRBV28 to TRBJ2-1; no clear D. Trimming took off 4 bases at V and 6 bases at J, with 7 bases between the two ends. Germline values: CDR1 MDHEN, CDR2 SYDVKM. The CDR3 covers 12 residues. Written as DNA, the CDR3 is TGTGCCAGCAGTTGGACCCCCAATGAGCAGTTCTTC. It codes for CASSWTPNEQFF.

This clonotype was seen repeatedly, ten times or more. The rearrangement links TRBV18 to TRBJ1-4; D is unresolved. Germline lookup yields CDR1 KGHSH and CDR2 LQKENI. V was cut by 4 bases and J by 5 bases, with 8 bases left in between. The CDR3 extends over 13 amino acids. CDR3 sequence: CASSLDTNEKLFF. CDR3 coding DNA: TGTGCCAGCTCACTAGATACAAATGAAAAACTGTTTTTT.